The 5 T cell receptor beta chains below all came from one sample that was sequenced in a study of OX40 agonist ivuxolimab in advanced cancers. TCRdb's table, derived via immunoSEQ multiplex PCR, lists solely in-frame clones and lacks some. Of about 12,000 clones in the sample, over 70% were seen once. Sequences were derived from CD4+ or CD8+ T cells sorted from blood, sampled in a trial of the OX40 agonist ivuxolimab. Receptors were obtained from an adult with an advanced solid tumor such as melanoma, head and neck, liver or kidney cancer.

This clone was seen a handful of times. This specimen includes other DNA sequences encoding the same CDR3. This chain links TRBV27 with TRBJ2-1; D tentatively reads TRBD1 or TRBD2 (5 bases each). V was cut by 3 bases and J by 6 bases, with 6 bases left in between. In germline, CDR1 is MNHEY, CDR2 SMNVEV (reference sequence). This CDR3 is 12 amino acids long. The CDR3 here is CASSFGTNEQFF. The CDR3 nucleotides are TGTGCCAGCAGTTTTGGGACCAATGAGCAGTTCTTC.

The chain joins TRBV9 to TRBJ2-2, with D perhaps TRBD1 or TRBD2 (5 bases each). Trimming shortened V by 0 bases and J by 2 bases, and 11 bases separated the two germline ends. CDR3 length equals 16 residues. From germline, CDR1 is SGDLS and CDR2 YYNGEE. CDR3: CASSVVPGHNTGELFF. The CDR3 DNA sequence: TGTGCCAGCAGCGTAGTCCCGGGGCATAACACCGGGGAGCTGTTTTTT.

The CDR3: CASSQDRAGPRGEQYF. The CDR3 bases are TGCGCCAGCAGCCAAGATCGAGCGGGCCCTCGGGGCGAGCAGTACTTC. The J gene is TRBJ2-7, the V gene TRBV4-3; D perhaps matches TRBD2 (6 bases). Germline loops: CDR1 LGHNA, CDR2 YSLEER. V was pared by 0 bases and J by 6 bases, with 18 bases between. CDR3 length: 16 amino acids.

This clone is a singleton in its sample. V gene TRBV29-1 combines with J gene TRBJ2-5; 8 bases line up with TRBD2. The length of the CDR3 is 14 residues. Per germline, CDR1 SQVTM and CDR2 ANQGSEA. The V gene end was trimmed by 0 bases and the J gene end by 1 base; junction bases not matched to a gene: 1. This CDR3 is CSVEDRGGQETQYF. The CDR3 coding sequence is TGCAGCGTTGAAGATCGGGGGGGCCAAGAGACCCAGTACTTC.

V is TRBV6-6 and J is TRBJ2-7; D is unresolved. The ends were cut back, 1 base at V and 3 bases at J, with 1 base in the middle. Germline CDR1 is MNHNY and CDR2 is SVGAGI (reference sequence). The CDR3 length is 11 residues. In DNA form, the CDR3 reads TGTGCCAGCAGTTACTTCTACGAGCAGTACTTC. It yields the protein CASSYFYEQYF.